The next 23 T cell receptor beta chains were all read from a single sample in a study of CD8 T cells in ankylosing spondylitis. TCRdb re-analysed the 5' RACE reads in MiXCR, keeping a single row per CDR3 protein. The sample contains over 130,000 distinct CDR3 sequences, 40% to 50% of which appear only once. Sequencing used synovial fluid, either unsorted or a sorted T cell fraction (not recorded which). The receptors here all came from a male donor with ankylosing spondylitis.

This clonotype was picked up one time. The J gene is TRBJ1-1, the V gene TRBV7-9; TRBD1 matches at 7 bases. Per germline, CDR1 SEHNR and CDR2 FQNEAQ (reference sequence). After removal of 5 bases from V and 0 bases from J, the junction contained 9 bases not matched to a gene. The CDR3 sequence is 16 residues long. The CDR3 region is CASSNDRDRLNTEAFF. CDR3 nucleotides: TGTGCCAGCAGCAATGACAGGGATAGGCTGAACACTGAAGCTTTCTTT. The whole variable domain, remainder taken from reference TRBV7-9 and TRBJ1-1, is DTGVSQNPRHKITKRGQNVTFRCDPISEHNRLYWYRQTLGQGPEFLTYFQNEAQLEKSRLLSDRFSAERPKGSFSTLEIQRTEQGDSAMYLCASSNDRDRLNTEAFFGQGTRLTVV.

This rearrangement joins TRBV15 to TRBJ2-6, with D uncertain. The CDR3 totals 15 residues. V lost 6 bases and J lost 1, with 10 bases in between. Germline loops: CDR1 LNHNV, CDR2 YYDKDF (reference sequence). This CDR3 is CATSKTDSGANVLTF. For the CDR3, the DNA is TGTGCCACCAGTAAGACGGATTCTGGGGCCAACGTCCTGACTTTC.

This clonotype came up a few times. The chain is built from TRBV27 and TRBJ1-4; maybe TRBD1 (5 bases). The germline V and J ends were trimmed by 8 bases and 8 bases, with 18 bases remaining between them. This CDR3 comprises 14 residues. Germline values: CDR1 MNHEY, CDR2 SMNVEV (reference sequence). CDR3 nucleotides: TGTGCCAGCCAGGCAACCAGGGCACGGGAAAAACTGTTTTTT. Its translation is CASQATRAREKLFF.

There are a few counts of this clonotype. The chain uses TRBV27 and TRBJ2-7; 7 bases map to TRBD1. Germline CDR1 and CDR2: MNHEY and SMNVEV (reference sequence). V was pared by 4 bases and J by 4 bases, with 4 bases of the junction left unmatched. The CDR3 has 13 residues. CDR3 DNA sequence: TGTGCCAGCAGTTCCGGGACAGAATACGAGCAGTACTTC. Protein: CASSSGTEYEQYF.

The sample holds a few counts of this clonotype. This sequence joins TRBV18 and TRBJ2-3, with 11 bases matching TRBD2. Trimming took 3 bases from V and 6 from J; bases not matched to a gene: 8. This CDR3 comprises 16 residues. CDR1 and CDR2 (germline): KGHSH, LQKENI. The CDR3 spells CASSPRRLAGRDTQYF. Here the CDR3 DNA reads TGTGCCAGCTCACCGCGACGACTAGCGGGGAGGGATACGCAGTATTTT. Full variable domain (missing parts from reference TRBV18 and TRBJ2-3): NAGVMQNPRHLVRRRGQEARLRCSPMKGHSHVYWYRQLPEEGLKFMVYLQKENIIDESGMPKERFSAEFPKEGPSILRIQQVVRGDSAAYFCASSPRRLAGRDTQYFGPGTRLTVL.

This clonotype was detected ten times or more. V is TRBV19 and J is TRBJ2-2; possibly TRBD1 for D (7 bases). The CDR3 loop spans 14 amino acids. Per the germline V gene, CDR1 is LNHDA and CDR2 is SQIVND (reference sequence). V was cut by 9 bases and J by 4 bases, with 15 bases left in between. DNA for the CDR3: TGTGCCAGCACTCGACAGGGAGGCACCGGGGAGCTGTTTTTT. It is translated as CASTRQGGTGELFF.

This clonotype was counted between two and nine times. The chain is built from TRBV12-3 or TRBV12-4 and TRBJ1-5; TRBD1 might be the D (5 bases). This CDR3 has 14 amino acids. V was cut by 4 bases and J by 7 bases, with 14 bases left in between. In DNA form, the CDR3 reads TGTGCCAGCAGTTACTTTAGGGGAGGACAGCCCCAGCATTTT. Translated, it gives CASSYFRGGQPQHF.

This chain joins TRBV12-3 or TRBV12-4 and TRBJ2-7, with 8 bases lining up with TRBD2. The V and J ends lost 3 bases and 2 bases, in that order; junction bases with no gene match: 6. The CDR3 totals 15 residues. The CDR3 DNA reads TGTGCCAGCAGTTTTAGCGGGATAGATGCCTACGAGCAGTACTTC. Translated: CASSFSGIDAYEQYF.

The rearrangement uses TRBV10-3 and TRBJ1-1; 8 bases match TRBD1. This CDR3 spans 15 amino acids. Per germline, CDR1 ENHRY and CDR2 SYGVKD. Trimming at V came to 0 bases and at J to 4 bases, leaving 4 bases not matched to a gene. The CDR3 DNA is TGTGCCATCAGTGAGTCCAGGGGGCTGGGCACTGAAGCTTTCTTT. It encodes CAISESRGLGTEAFF.

The rearrangement joins TRBV28 to TRBJ1-2, with D uncertain. The CDR3 covers 14 residues. Germline-derived CDR1 and CDR2 are MDHEN and SYDVKM. V lost 0 bases and J lost 4, with 9 bases in between. CDR3 sequence (DNA): TGTGCCAGCAGTTTATGGCTCAATGGCTATGGCTACACCTTC. Its translation is CASSLWLNGYGYTF.

This clonotype was counted between two and nine times. The chain has TRBV12-3 or TRBV12-4 and TRBJ2-3; possibly TRBD1 or TRBD2 for D (5 bases each). This CDR3 is built from 14 residues. Trimming removed 4 bases from V and 2 bases from J, with 10 bases in between. The CDR3 DNA follows: TGTGCCAGCAGTTGGGGGTGGGTCACAGATACGCAGTATTTT. It encodes CASSWGWVTDTQYF.

V gene TRBV18 combines with J gene TRBJ2-7; 9 positions match TRBD2. V dropped 6 bases and J dropped 5; count of bases not matched to a gene: 8. Germline V CDR1 and CDR2: KGHSH, LQKENI. This CDR3 contains 14 residues. The CDR3 protein is CASSRFGLANEQYF. CDR3 nucleotides: TGTGCCAGCTCCCGTTTCGGACTAGCGAACGAGCAGTACTTC.

This rearrangement joins TRBV19 to TRBJ2-7; D perhaps matches TRBD2 (6 bases). The V end was cut by 8 bases, the J end by 1 base, with 15 bases between. The CDR3 covers 14 residues. CDR1 and CDR2 (germline): LNHDA, SQIVND (reference sequence). CDR3 loop: CASGINAGSYEQYF. CDR3 in DNA: TGTGCCAGTGGAATAAACGCGGGGTCCTACGAGCAGTACTTC.

This chain connects TRBV28 to TRBJ1-4; 10 nucleotides align to TRBD1. Per the germline V gene, CDR1 is MDHEN and CDR2 is SYDVKM. Losses at the gene ends were 6 bases for V and 7 bases for J; bases not matched to a gene: 8. The CDR3 is made up of 15 amino acids. CDR3 nucleotides: TGTGCCAGCAGCCGGACAGGGGGAGGCAGTGAAAAACTGTTTTTT. Translation gives CASSRTGGGSEKLFF.

The J gene is TRBJ2-4, the V gene TRBV9, with D possibly being TRBD1 or TRBD2 (6 bases each). This CDR3 comprises 13 residues. The germline V gene has CDR1 SGDLS and CDR2 YYNGEE. Trimming removed 2 bases at V and 8 bases at J, with 11 bases between. The CDR3 DNA reads TGTGCCAGCAGCGTGGGGGGCGAAGACATTCAGTACTTC. This gives the protein CASSVGGEDIQYF.

This chain links TRBV12-3 or TRBV12-4 with TRBJ2-4, with D perhaps TRBD1 or TRBD2 (5 bases each). The CDR3 runs 13 residues. V gave up 7 bases and J gave up 9 bases, with 16 bases separating them. As DNA, the CDR3 is TGTGCCAGCACCCCGGGGCCCCTCGGCATTCAGTACTTC. It codes for CASTPGPLGIQYF.

The chain couples TRBV28 to TRBJ2-3, with TRBD2 matching over 9 bases. The germline gives CDR1 MDHEN, CDR2 SYDVKM. This CDR3 region has 17 residues. Trimming removed 0 bases from V and 2 bases from J; junction bases left unmatched: 6. The DNA of the CDR3 is TGTGCCAGCAGTTTATGTTTGACTAGCGGCCCCACAGATACGCAGTATTTT. Residues: CASSLCLTSGPTDTQYF.

This chain joins TRBV3-1 and TRBJ1-2; D possibly corresponds to TRBD1 (6 bases). The CDR3 is 14 residues long. V was cut by 3 bases and J by 6 bases, with 14 bases left in between. The germline V gene encodes CDR1 LGHDT and CDR2 YNNKEL (reference sequence). DNA for the CDR3: TGTGCCAGCAGCCAGACGGGGACAATTAATGGCTACACCTTC. This translates into CASSQTGTINGYTF.

This clonotype has at least ten counts. The rearrangement links TRBV7-8 to TRBJ1-2, with TRBD1 matching 8 bases. The CDR3 covers 15 residues. V shed 4 bases and J 4 bases; nucleotides not matched to a gene: 8. Germline assignment: CDR1 SGHVS and CDR2 FQNEAQ. The CDR3 DNA follows: TGTGCCAGCAGCTCATCGTCCGGGACAGGCTATGGCTACACCTTC. This gives the protein CASSSSSGTGYGYTF.

The chain is built from TRBV12-3 or TRBV12-4 and TRBJ2-7, with 7 bases that match TRBD2. The V and J ends lost 1 base and 2 bases, in that order; junction bases with no gene match: 20. The CDR3 is 20 residues long. This chain's CDR3 is CASSLVFGVGQGAGTYEQYF. The CDR3 DNA reads TGTGCCAGCAGTTTAGTTTTCGGCGTAGGCCAGGGAGCGGGGACCTACGAGCAGTACTTC.

The chain carries TRBV28 and TRBJ2-3; D gene ambiguous. The CDR3 has 17 amino acids. CDR1 is MDHEN and CDR2 is SYDVKM in the germline V gene. Between the trimmed V and J ends, which lost 0 bases and 1 base, there was a span of 14 bases. The DNA for the CDR3 is TGTGCCAGCAGTTTATGCATTAGAGGACCTTGCACAGATACGCAGTATTTT. Translating it yields CASSLCIRGPCTDTQYF. Complete variable domain (other parts from reference TRBV28 and TRBJ2-3): DVKVTQSSRYLVKRTGEKVFLECVQDMDHENMFWYRQDPGLGLRLIYFSYDVKMKEKGDIPEGYSVSREKKERFSLILESASTNQTSMYLCASSLCIRGPCTDTQYFGPGTRLTVL.

The chain employs TRBV10-3 and TRBJ2-5; 9 nucleotides match TRBD1. This CDR3 is 12 amino acids long. Germline V CDR1 and CDR2: ENHRY, SYGVKD. Trimming took 8 bases from V and 6 from J; bases not matched to a gene: 4. The CDR3 DNA follows: TGTGCCATCGGACAGGGGAGGAAGACCCAGTACTTC. It yields the protein CAIGQGRKTQYF.

The chain couples TRBV28 to TRBJ2-7, with D possibly TRBD1 on 5 matching bases. CDR1 MDHEN and CDR2 SYDVKM come from the germline V gene. The length of the CDR3 is 16 residues. V shed 6 bases and J shed 4 bases, with 22 bases lying between them. The CDR3 DNA reads as TGTGCCAGCAGCACCCCCCTAAGGGCAGGGTGGTACGAGCAGTACTTC. Protein product: CASSTPLRAGWYEQYF.